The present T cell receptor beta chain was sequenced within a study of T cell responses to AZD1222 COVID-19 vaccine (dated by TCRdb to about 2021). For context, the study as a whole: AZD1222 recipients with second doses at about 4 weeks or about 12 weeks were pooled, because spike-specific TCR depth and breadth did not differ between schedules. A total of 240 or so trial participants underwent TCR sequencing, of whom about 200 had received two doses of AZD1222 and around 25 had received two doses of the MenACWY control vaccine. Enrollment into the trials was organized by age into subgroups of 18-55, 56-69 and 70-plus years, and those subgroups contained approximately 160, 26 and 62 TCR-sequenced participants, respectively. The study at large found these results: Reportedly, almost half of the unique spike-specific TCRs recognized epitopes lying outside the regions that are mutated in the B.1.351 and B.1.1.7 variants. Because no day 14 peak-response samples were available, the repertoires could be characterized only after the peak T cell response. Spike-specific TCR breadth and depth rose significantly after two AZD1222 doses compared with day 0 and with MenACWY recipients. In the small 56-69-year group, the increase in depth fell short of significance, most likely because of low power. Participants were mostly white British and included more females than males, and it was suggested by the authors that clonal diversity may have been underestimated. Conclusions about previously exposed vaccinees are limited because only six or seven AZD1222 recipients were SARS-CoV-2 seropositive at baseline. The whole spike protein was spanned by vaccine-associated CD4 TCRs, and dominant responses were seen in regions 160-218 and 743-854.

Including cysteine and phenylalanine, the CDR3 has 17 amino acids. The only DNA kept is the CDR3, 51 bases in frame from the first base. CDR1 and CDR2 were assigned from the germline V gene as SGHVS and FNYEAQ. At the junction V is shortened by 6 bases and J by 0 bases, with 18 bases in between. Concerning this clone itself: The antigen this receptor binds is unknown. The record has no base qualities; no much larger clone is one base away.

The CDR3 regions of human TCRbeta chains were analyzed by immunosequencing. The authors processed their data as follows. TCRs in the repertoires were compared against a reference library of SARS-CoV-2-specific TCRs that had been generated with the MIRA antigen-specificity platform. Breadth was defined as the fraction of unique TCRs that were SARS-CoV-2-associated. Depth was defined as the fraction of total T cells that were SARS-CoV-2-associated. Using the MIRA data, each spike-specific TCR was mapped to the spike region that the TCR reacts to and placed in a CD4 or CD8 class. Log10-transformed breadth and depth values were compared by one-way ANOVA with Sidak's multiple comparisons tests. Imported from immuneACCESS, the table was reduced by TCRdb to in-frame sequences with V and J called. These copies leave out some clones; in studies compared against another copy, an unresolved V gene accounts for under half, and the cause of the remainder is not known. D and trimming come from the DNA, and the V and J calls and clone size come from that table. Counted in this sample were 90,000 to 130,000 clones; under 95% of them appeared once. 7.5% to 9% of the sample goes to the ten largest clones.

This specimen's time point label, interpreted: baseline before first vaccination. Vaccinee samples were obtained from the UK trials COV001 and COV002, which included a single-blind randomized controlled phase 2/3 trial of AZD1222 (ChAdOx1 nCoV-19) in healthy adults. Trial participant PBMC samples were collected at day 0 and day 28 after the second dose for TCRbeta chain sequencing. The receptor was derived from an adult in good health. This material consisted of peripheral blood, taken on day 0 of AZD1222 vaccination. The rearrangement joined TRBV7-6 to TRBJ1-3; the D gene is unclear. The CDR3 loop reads CASSLSAPRPSGNTIYF. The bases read TGTGCCAGCAGTCTATCTGCCCCTCGTCCCTCTGGAAACACCATATATTTT.